The 8 T cell receptor beta chains presented below share a single source sample, sequenced in a study of spatial heterogeneity in lung cancer. TCRdb redid the calling of the 5' RACE reads with MiXCR, one entry per CDR3 protein. The sample includes 50,000 to 60,000 distinct CDR3 sequences, 7.4% of them seen just once. Time point in this sample: blood at routine non-recurrence follow-up after resection. Unsorted whole RNA of tumor, nontumor lung or frozen PBMC was sequenced. The specimen was PBMCs, collected at follow-up. The receptors shown here come from a female donor with early-stage non-small cell lung cancer.

This clonotype was counted ten times or more. V is TRBV20-1 and J is TRBJ1-4; 7 positions match TRBD1. The J segment lost 5 bases and the V segment lost 6 bases, leaving 9 bases of the junction unmatched. Germline CDR1 DFQATT, CDR2 SNEGSKA (reference sequence). The CDR3 length is 14 residues. As DNA, the CDR3 is TGCAGTGCCGAGAACAGGGGAGGGAATGAAAAACTGTTTTTT. It codes for CSAENRGGNEKLFF.

This clonotype was seen a few times. The CDR3 sequence: CASTRDSGYYNEQFF. CDR3 nucleotide sequence: TGTGCCAGCACCCGGGACTCGGGATACTACAATGAGCAGTTCTTC. The chain recombines TRBV2 with TRBJ2-1, with a weak D call TRBD2 (6 bases). This CDR3 contains 15 residues. Trimming took 7 bases from V and 3 from J, leaving 16 bases between them. Germline V gives CDR1 SNHLY, CDR2 FYNNEI.

In its sample, this clonotype was seen many times. The chain combines TRBV6-5 with TRBJ2-7, with D hard to call. This CDR3 region has 15 residues. Trimming left V 2 bases short and J 4 bases short, with 15 bases between. Germline CDR1 and CDR2: MNHEY and SVGAGI. The CDR3 sequence: CASSYTRVPEYEQYF. CDR3 nucleotide sequence: TGTGCCAGCAGTTACACGCGAGTCCCCGAGTACGAGCAGTACTTC.

The chain carries TRBV28 and TRBJ1-2; D remains ambiguous. The CDR3 length is 13 residues. Trimming removed 3 bases from V and 5 bases from J, with 10 bases in between. In germline, CDR1 is MDHEN, CDR2 SYDVKM. CDR3 loop: CASSFGVQYGYTF. In DNA form, the CDR3 reads TGTGCCAGCAGTTTCGGGGTTCAATATGGCTACACCTTC.

This clonotype has just a few counts. The chain employs TRBV12-3 or TRBV12-4 and TRBJ2-7; 9 bases map to TRBD1. The V gene end was trimmed by 6 bases and the J gene end by 4 bases; junction bases not matched to a gene: 7. The CDR3 runs 14 residues. The CDR3 loop reads CASRGTGSPYEQYF. The CDR3 bases are TGTGCCAGCAGAGGGACAGGGTCACCTTACGAGCAGTACTTC.

This clonotype was found many times. The chain joins TRBV5-6 to TRBJ1-2, with 8 bases fitting TRBD1. V gave up 4 bases and J gave up 10 bases; unmatched junction bases: 12. The CDR3 spans 14 residues. Germline assignment: CDR1 SGHDT and CDR2 YYEEEE. This chain's CDR3 is CASSPRYRTGYYTF. As DNA, the CDR3 is TGTGCCAGCAGCCCGAGATACCGGACAGGGTACTACACCTTC.

In its sample, this clonotype was seen a few times. At one end, the junction sequence differs from germline, possibly due to a read error. This chain links TRBV29-1 with TRBJ1-1; D remains ambiguous. CDR3 length: 12 residues. The germline V gene encodes CDR1 SQVTM and CDR2 ANQGSEA. The CDR3 nucleotides read TGCAGCGTTAAAGACCTGAACACTGAAGCTTTCTTT. Protein: CSVKDLNTEAFF.

The chain is built from TRBV11-2 and TRBJ2-1, with 9 bases aligning to TRBD2. The CDR3 runs to 17 residues. CDR1 and CDR2 from the germline V gene are SGHAT and FQNNGV. V lost 3 bases to trimming and J lost 8 bases; unmatched junction nucleotides: 14. The CDR3 DNA reads as TGTGCCAGCAGCTTTAGTTACGGCCAGCGGGGGGAGTATGAGCAGTTCTTC. It codes for CASSFSYGQRGEYEQFF.